Following are 20 T cell receptor beta chains from one sample sequenced in a study of blood T cell repertoires in COVID-19. The protocol was immunoSEQ multiplex PCR, while the TCRdb copy is restricted to in-frame clones and leaves out a portion. The sample includes under 250,000 clones, 70% to 85% of them seen just once. Sequencing was carried out using PBMCs or T cells enriched from blood (not recorded which). These receptors all stem from a woman in her fifties or sixties who had recovered from COVID-19.

The chain couples TRBV3-1 (or the pseudogene TRBV3-2) to TRBJ1-6; 8 bases agree with TRBD1. The trim removed 3 bases at V and 7 bases at J, leaving 2 bases unmatched. Germline V gene lookup returns CDR1 LGHDT and CDR2 YNNKEL (reference sequence). CDR3 length: 14 amino acids. CDR3 nucleotides: TGTGCCAGCAGCCATGGACAGGGCAATTCACCCCTCCACTTT. Encoded protein: CASSHGQGNSPLHF.

The rearrangement joins TRBV29-1 to TRBJ1-1; possibly TRBD1 for D (5 bases). V lost 1 base and J 11 bases, leaving 26 bases between the germline ends. Germline CDR1 is SQVTM and CDR2 is ANQGSEA. The CDR3 spans 16 residues. CDR3 coding DNA: TGCAGCGTTGAAGGAGGGCCTCTTGAGTTAATGGGGGGGGCTTTCTTT. Protein product: CSVEGGPLELMGGAFF.

The gene calls are TRBV19 and TRBJ1-1, with D tentatively TRBD1 (5 bases). The CDR3 totals 14 residues. The germline V gene encodes CDR1 LNHDA and CDR2 SQIVND (reference sequence). Trimming stripped 7 bases from V and 1 base from J, with 13 bases between. As DNA, the CDR3 is TGTGCCAGTAACCGGGACTTACGGAACACTGAAGCTTTCTTT. Amino acid sequence: CASNRDLRNTEAFF. The full variable domain, completed using reference TRBV19 and TRBJ1-1, is DGGITQSPKYLFRKEGQNVTLSCEQNLNHDAMYWYRQDPGQGLRLIYYSQIVNDFQKGDIAEGYSVSREKKESFPLTVTSAQKNPTAFYLCASNRDLRNTEAFFGQGTRLTVV.

The chain has TRBV11-1 and TRBJ2-5; unclear D gene. V lost 2 bases, J lost 4 bases, and 5 bases lay in between. Germline CDR1 reads SGHAT; CDR2 reads FQDESV (reference sequence). The CDR3 is 12 residues long. The DNA for the CDR3 is TGTGCCAGCAGCTTAAGCTCAGAGACCCAGTACTTC. Protein sequence: CASSLSSETQYF.

The rearrangement joins TRBV6-5 to TRBJ1-1, with TRBD1 as a possible D gene (5 bases). The CDR3 consists of 14 residues. The germline V and J ends were trimmed by 2 bases and 3 bases, with 10 bases remaining between them. Germline CDR1 and CDR2: MNHEY and SVGAGI. CDR3 nucleotide sequence: TGTGCCAGCAGTTACCAGGGTCGGGACACTGAAGCTTTCTTT. Protein product: CASSYQGRDTEAFF.

The chain uses TRBV3-1 (or the pseudogene TRBV3-2) and TRBJ1-4, with TRBD1 matching over 9 bases. Germline CDR1 is LGHDT and CDR2 is YNNKEL (reference sequence). J was trimmed by 8 bases and V by 4 bases; bases with no gene match: 5. The CDR3 length is 14 residues. CDR3 sequence reads: CASSPGQGSEKLFF. Here the CDR3 DNA reads TGTGCCAGCAGCCCGGGACAGGGTAGCGAAAAACTGTTTTTT.

J is TRBJ2-5 and V is TRBV7-2; no clear D gene. The ends were cut back, 3 bases at V and 2 bases at J, with 13 bases in the middle. Germline values: CDR1 SGHTA, CDR2 FQGNSA. The CDR3 consists of 15 residues. The CDR3: CASSLLVALQETQYF. CDR3 nucleotides: TGTGCCAGCAGCTTGTTGGTAGCCCTACAAGAGACCCAGTACTTC.

The rearrangement joins TRBV19 to TRBJ1-2, with 8 bases that match TRBD1. Trimming at V came to 4 bases and at J to 7 bases, leaving 2 bases not matched to a gene. Germline CDR1 is LNHDA and CDR2 is SQIVND (reference sequence). The CDR3 runs to 12 residues. For the CDR3, the DNA is TGTGCCAGTAGTACTACAGGGGGTGGCTACACCTTC. This codes for CASSTTGGGYTF.

The chain employs TRBV5-1 and TRBJ1-3, with D possibly TRBD1 on 5 matching bases. The CDR3 is 17 residues long. Between the trimmed V and J ends, which lost 2 bases and 0 bases, there was a span of 15 bases. Germline CDR1 reads SGHRS; CDR2 reads YFSETQ. CDR3 amino acids: CASSLGGGMHSGNTIYF. In DNA, the CDR3 is TGCGCCAGCAGCTTAGGCGGGGGGATGCACTCTGGAAACACCATATATTTT.

The gene calls are TRBV12-3 or TRBV12-4 and TRBJ1-1; TRBD1 aligns across 7 bases. V was clipped by 6 bases and J by 0 bases; unmatched bases: 1. This CDR3 has 13 residues. The CDR3 protein is CASRDRLNTEAFF. The DNA for the CDR3 is TGTGCCAGCAGGGACAGGTTGAACACTGAAGCTTTCTTT.

At least ten counts were recorded for this clone. V gene TRBV3-1 (or the pseudogene TRBV3-2) combines with J gene TRBJ2-3; the match to TRBD2 covers 16 bases. CDR1 and CDR2 (germline): LGHDT, YNNKEL (reference sequence). Losses at the gene ends were 4 bases for V and 5 bases for J; bases not matched to a gene: 3. This CDR3 has 16 residues. DNA of the CDR3: TGTGCCAGCAGCCCGGGACTAGCGGGAGGGAGAGATACGCAGTATTTT. The encoded protein is CASSPGLAGGRDTQYF.

The rearrangement links TRBV7-2 to TRBJ1-3, with a tentative D call TRBD1 (6 bases). Trimming took 0 bases from V and 2 from J, leaving 14 bases between them. CDR1 is SGHTA and CDR2 is FQGNSA in the germline V gene. This CDR3 region has 17 residues. CDR3 in amino acids: CASSLAPGPGAGNTIYF. Written as DNA, the CDR3 is TGTGCCAGCAGCTTAGCCCCGGGACCAGGGGCTGGAAACACCATATATTTT. The full variable domain, in which reference TRBV7-2 and TRBJ1-3 provide the parts outside the CDR3, is GAGVSQSPSNKVTEKGKDVELRCDPISGHTALYWYRQSLGQGLEFLIYFQGNSAPDKSGLPSDRFSAERTGGSVSTLTIQRTQQEDSAVYLCASSLAPGPGAGNTIYFGEGSWLTVV.

V gene TRBV6-5 combines with J gene TRBJ1-5; the D gene is possibly TRBD1 (5 bases). CDR1 is MNHEY and CDR2 is SVGAGI in the germline V gene. The CDR3 runs 12 residues. V was shortened by 8 bases and J by 7 bases, with 12 bases between the two germline ends. In DNA form, the CDR3 reads TGTGCCAGCGGGAAGGGGCGACAGCCCCAGCATTTT. Translating gives CASGKGRQPQHF.

The chain combines TRBV3-1 (or the pseudogene TRBV3-2) with TRBJ1-4; TRBD1 matches at 7 bases. This CDR3 spans 14 amino acids. J gave up 4 bases and V 4 bases, and 3 bases lay outside the gene matches. Germline assignment: CDR1 LGHDT and CDR2 YNNKEL (reference sequence). The CDR3 region is CASSRRDSNEKLFF. For the CDR3, the DNA is TGTGCCAGCAGCCGCCGGGACAGTAATGAAAAACTGTTTTTT.

The CDR3 DNA reads TGTGCCAGAGGAGGGACAGGGGGCATTAGTAACTATGGCTACACCTTC. It specifies CARGGTGGISNYGYTF. The chain has TRBV2 and TRBJ1-2; 12 nucleotides line up with TRBD1. This CDR3 comprises 16 residues. From germline, CDR1 is SNHLY and CDR2 FYNNEI. Unmatched junction bases numbered 9, after V lost 9 bases and J lost 1 base.

The chain employs TRBV6-6 and TRBJ1-2; no definite D call. The CDR3 has 12 residues. Trimming cost V 6 bases and J 1 base, with 6 bases left between them. Germline V gene data show CDR1 as MNHNY and CDR2 as SVGAGI (reference sequence). CDR3 in DNA: TGTGCCAGCAGGGCAAGTAACTATGGCTACACCTTC. Translation: CASRASNYGYTF.

The chain has TRBV7-2 and TRBJ1-2; D remains unclear. The length of the CDR3 is 12 residues. Germline V gene data show CDR1 as SGHTA and CDR2 as FQGNSA. Trimming cost V 3 bases and J 6 bases, with 8 bases left between them. The CDR3 bases are TGTGCCAGCAGCTTTACGGGAGATGGCTACACCTTC. This translates into CASSFTGDGYTF.

This clone has only one observation. V and J are TRBV5-6 and TRBJ1-2; D unclear. Germline V gene data show CDR1 as SGHDT and CDR2 as YYEEEE. The length of the CDR3 is 12 residues. Deletions cut 0 bases from V and 3 bases from J, with 3 bases between. CDR3 in amino acids: CASSLGDYGYTF. CDR3 DNA sequence: TGTGCCAGCAGCTTGGGAGACTATGGCTACACCTTC.

The chain joins TRBV5-1 to TRBJ1-1, with D perhaps TRBD1 (6 bases). CDR3 length equals 14 residues. The germline V gene encodes CDR1 SGHRS and CDR2 YFSETQ. V shed 6 bases and J shed 9 bases, with 21 bases lying between them. The DNA for the CDR3 is TGCGCCAGCAACTCGGACAGCGAACGTTCGAAAGCTTTCTTT. Encoded protein: CASNSDSERSKAFF.

CDR3 loop: CAIKNQRHQETQYF. CDR3 sequence (DNA): TGTGCCATAAAGAACCAGCGACACCAAGAGACCCAGTACTTC. The J gene is TRBJ2-5, the V gene TRBV7-2; no definite D call. The germline V and J ends were trimmed by 10 bases and 0 bases, with 15 bases remaining between them. The germline CDR1 and CDR2 sequences are SGHTA and FQGNSA. The CDR3 is made up of 14 amino acids. The variable domain in full, with the rest retrieved from reference TRBV7-2 and TRBJ2-5, is GAGVSQSPSNKVTEKGKDVELRCDPISGHTALYWYRQSLGQGLEFLIYFQGNSAPDKSGLPSDRFSAERTGGSVSTLTIQRTQQEDSAVYLCAIKNQRHQETQYFGPGTRLLVL.